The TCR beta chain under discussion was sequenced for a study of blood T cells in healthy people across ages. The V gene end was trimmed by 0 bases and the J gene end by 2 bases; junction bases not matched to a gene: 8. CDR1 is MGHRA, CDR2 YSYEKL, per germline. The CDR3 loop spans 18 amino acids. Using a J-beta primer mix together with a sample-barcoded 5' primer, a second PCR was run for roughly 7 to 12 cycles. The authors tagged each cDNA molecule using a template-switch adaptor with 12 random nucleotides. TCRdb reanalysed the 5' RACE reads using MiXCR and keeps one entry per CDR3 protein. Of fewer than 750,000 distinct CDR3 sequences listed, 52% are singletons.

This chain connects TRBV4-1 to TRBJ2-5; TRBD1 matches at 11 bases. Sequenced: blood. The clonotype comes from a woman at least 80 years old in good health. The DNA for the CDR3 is TGCGCCAGCAGCCAAGATCAGTACGGGACAGGGGGACAAGAGACCCAGTACTTC. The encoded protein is CASSQDQYGTGGQETQYF.